These 10 T cell receptor beta chains originate from one sample sequenced in a study of blood T cell repertoires in COVID-19. Sequencing was performed with immunoSEQ multiplex PCR; in TCRdb, only in-frame clones are kept and a portion is missing. The sample shows approximately 70,000 clones, around 86% of them seen only once. Sequenced material: peripheral blood. Receptors originate from a man over 45 with active COVID-19.

The chain combines TRBV11-2 with TRBJ2-2; 12 nucleotides agree with TRBD2. The germline V gene encodes CDR1 SGHAT and CDR2 FQNNGV. J lost 5 bases, V lost 6 bases, and 4 bases had no gene match. CDR3 length: 15 residues. The CDR3 reads CASRLAGGRTGELFF. Here the CDR3 DNA reads TGTGCCAGCAGACTAGCGGGGGGCAGGACCGGGGAGCTGTTTTTT.

The V gene is TRBV25-1, the J gene TRBJ2-1; D is perhaps TRBD2 (6 bases). V lost 1 base and J lost 6, with 13 bases in between. Germline CDR1 and CDR2: MGHDK and SYGVNS. This CDR3 has 15 amino acids. CDR3 coding DNA: TGTGCCAGCAGTGAATTTGGCGGGGCCCTCAATGAGCAGTTCTTC. Encoded protein: CASSEFGGALNEQFF.

CDR3 nucleotide sequence: TGCGCCAGCAGCCAAGAACGGGCCAGGGAACTCACAGATACGCAGTATTTT. Encoded protein: CASSQERARELTDTQYF. V usage is TRBV4-3 and J usage is TRBJ2-3, with a weak D call TRBD1 (5 bases). The germline gives CDR1 LGHNA, CDR2 YSLEER. Trimming pared 0 bases from V and 2 bases from J, leaving 15 bases between. CDR3 length equals 17 residues.

The chain has TRBV7-2 and TRBJ2-1; D remains unclear. This CDR3 has 14 amino acids. V lost 4 bases and J 2 bases, leaving 9 bases between the germline ends. Germline lookup yields CDR1 SGHTA and CDR2 FQGNSA. The CDR3 region is CASSSTVAYNEQFF. CDR3 coding DNA: TGTGCCAGCAGCTCTACGGTGGCCTACAATGAGCAGTTCTTC.

The chain carries TRBV7-9 and TRBJ1-3; D perhaps matches TRBD1 (6 bases). CDR3 length: 14 residues. Trimming stripped 4 bases from V and 1 base from J, with 8 bases between. Germline V lookup: CDR1 SEHNR, CDR2 FQNEAQ (reference sequence). The CDR3 here is CASSSGTSGNTIYF. In nucleotides, the CDR3 is TGTGCCAGCAGCTCGGGGACATCTGGAAACACCATATATTTT.

The rearrangement joins TRBV9 to TRBJ2-1; D unresolved. V gave up 3 bases and J gave up 0 bases, with 10 bases separating them. Germline loops: CDR1 SGDLS, CDR2 YYNGEE. This CDR3 region has 15 residues. The CDR3 sequence: CASSGGVGSYNEQFF. In nucleotides, the CDR3 is TGTGCCAGCAGCGGCGGCGTGGGCTCCTACAATGAGCAGTTCTTC.

The CDR3 region is CASSEQRGFSYNEQFF. DNA for the CDR3: TGTGCCAGCAGTGAACAGCGGGGTTTCTCCTACAATGAGCAGTTCTTC. V gene TRBV6-4 combines with J gene TRBJ2-1; 7 bases are shared with TRBD2. Trimming at V came to 3 bases and at J to 0 bases, leaving 5 bases not matched to a gene. The CDR3 extends over 16 amino acids. Germline CDR1 MRHNA, CDR2 SNTAGT.

The CDR3 loop is CASSQAGQRSFSIKDPQHF. The DNA of the CDR3 is TGCGCCAGCAGCCAGGCCGGACAGCGGAGTTTTAGCATCAAAGATCCTCAGCATTTT. J is TRBJ1-5 and V is TRBV4-1; TRBD1 might be the D (6 bases). V lost 3 bases and J 13 bases, leaving 34 bases between the germline ends. This CDR3 comprises 19 residues. Germline V gives CDR1 MGHRA, CDR2 YSYEKL.

The chain recombines TRBV7-9 with TRBJ2-2; a weak D match, TRBD1 (6 bases). V lost 0 bases to trimming and J lost 5 bases, with 13 bases between them. Germline V gene sequence: CDR1 SEHNR, CDR2 FQNEAQ (reference sequence). The CDR3 loop spans 16 amino acids. The CDR3 reads CASSLAALTGTGELFF. CDR3 nucleotides: TGTGCCAGCAGCTTAGCGGCTCTGACAGGAACCGGGGAGCTGTTTTTT.

The chain carries TRBV19 and TRBJ1-1; D call uncertain. The germline CDR1 and CDR2 sequences are LNHDA and SQIVND (reference sequence). The V and J ends lost 2 bases and 6 bases respectively, with 19 bases between them. There are 16 residues in the CDR3. The DNA for the CDR3 is TGTGCCAGTAGTATAAGGCACGCCGCGCAGAGGGCTGAAGCTTTCTTT. Its protein is CASSIRHAAQRAEAFF.